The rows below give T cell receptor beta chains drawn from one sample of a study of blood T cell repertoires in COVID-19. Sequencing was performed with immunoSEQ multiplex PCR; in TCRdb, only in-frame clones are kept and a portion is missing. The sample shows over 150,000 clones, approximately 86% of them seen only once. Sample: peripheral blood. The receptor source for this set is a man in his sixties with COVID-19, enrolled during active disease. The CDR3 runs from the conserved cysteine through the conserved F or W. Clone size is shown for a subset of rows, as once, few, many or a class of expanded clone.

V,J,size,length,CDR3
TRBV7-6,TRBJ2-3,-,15,CASSYQTGGLDTQYF
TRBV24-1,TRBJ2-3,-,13,CATRGTSGDTQYF
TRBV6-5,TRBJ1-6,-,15,CASSYGDTYNSPLHF
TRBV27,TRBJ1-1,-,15,CASRTNLNDRDGAFF
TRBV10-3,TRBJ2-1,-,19,CAISEVLVGDNVYYNEQFF
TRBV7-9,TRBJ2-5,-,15,CASSDLDWLRETQYF
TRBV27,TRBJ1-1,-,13,CASSWRIEGEAFF
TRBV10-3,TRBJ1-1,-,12,CAISWGGTEAFF
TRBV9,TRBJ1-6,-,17,CASSETGSFAYNSPLHF
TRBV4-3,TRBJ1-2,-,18,CASSQGGTGNKKGYGYTF
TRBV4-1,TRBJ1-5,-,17,CASSQVYPQGDNQPQHF
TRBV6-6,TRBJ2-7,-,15,CASRTGTMSSYEQYF
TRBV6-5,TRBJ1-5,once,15,CASSYSTGSKQPQHF
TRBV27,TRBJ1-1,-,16,CASSLSLNRENTEAFF
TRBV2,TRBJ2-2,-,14,CASSTTLAGLELFF
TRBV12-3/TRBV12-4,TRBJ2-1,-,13,CASRRNTYNEQFF
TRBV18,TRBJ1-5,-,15,CASSPGSRSNQPQHF
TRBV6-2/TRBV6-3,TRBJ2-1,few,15,CASSWTSGSYNEQFF
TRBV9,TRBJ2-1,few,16,CASSVVLRGGYDEQFF
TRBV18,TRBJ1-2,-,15,CASSWKLNGDYGYTF
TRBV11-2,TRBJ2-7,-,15,CASSLVISGGYEQYF
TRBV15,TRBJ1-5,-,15,CATSRGETGAQPQHF
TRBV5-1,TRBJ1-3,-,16,CASSLGERYSGNTIYF
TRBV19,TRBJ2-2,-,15,CASSTRTENTGELFF
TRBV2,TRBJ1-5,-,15,CASRGGYGGNQPQHF
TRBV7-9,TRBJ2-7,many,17,CASSLGGAGRTRQEQYF
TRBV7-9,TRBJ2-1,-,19,CASSSLGSSGANSYNEQFF
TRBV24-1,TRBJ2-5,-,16,CATSDPSDRVGETQYF
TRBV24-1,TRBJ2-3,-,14,CATSEGDLADTQYF
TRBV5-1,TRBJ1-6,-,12,CASSLGDSPLHF
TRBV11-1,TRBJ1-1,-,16,CASSPAASFMNTEAFF
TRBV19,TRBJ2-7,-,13,CASSRDRGYEQYF
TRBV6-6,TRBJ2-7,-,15,CASSYGRAVSGEQYF
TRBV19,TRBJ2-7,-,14,CASSGGLVGYEQYF
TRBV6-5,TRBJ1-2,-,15,CATVLQGAGSYGYTF
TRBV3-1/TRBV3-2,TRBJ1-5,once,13,CASSPGQDQPQHF
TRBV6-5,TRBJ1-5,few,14,CASIKQPAVQPQHF
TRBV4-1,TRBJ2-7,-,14,CASSQAFGDYEQYF
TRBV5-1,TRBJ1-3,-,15,CASSFQGNAGNTIYF
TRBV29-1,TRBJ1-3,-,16,CSVEDQLSSEGNTIYF
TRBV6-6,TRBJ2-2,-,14,CASRLGGNTGELFF
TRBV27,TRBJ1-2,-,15,CASSLNLGVNYGYTF
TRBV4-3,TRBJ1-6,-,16,CASSQEEGSYNSPLHF
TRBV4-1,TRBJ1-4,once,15,CASSRTGATNEKLFF
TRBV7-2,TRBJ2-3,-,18,CASSLGKGTGTPTDTQYF
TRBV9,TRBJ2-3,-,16,CASSPRLAGGPDTQYF
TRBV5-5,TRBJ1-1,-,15,CASSLVGGRNTEAFF
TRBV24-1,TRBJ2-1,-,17,CATSGTSGDYSYNEQFF
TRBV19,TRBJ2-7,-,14,CASSIRTGTYEQYF
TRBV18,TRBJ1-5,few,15,CASSPGAGGNQPQHF
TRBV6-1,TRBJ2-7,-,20,CASSDELGTGGVSGRPEQYF
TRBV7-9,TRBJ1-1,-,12,CASSSPQAEAFF
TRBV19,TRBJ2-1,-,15,CASSSTETTYNEQFF
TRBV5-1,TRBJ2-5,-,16,CASTPSGTIIQETQYF
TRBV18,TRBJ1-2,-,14,CASSRRTGGDGYTF